What follows describes a single T cell receptor beta chain. The same CDR3 arises from other DNA sequences in this sample as well. The data originate from a study of blood T cell repertoires in COVID-19. Libraries were prepared by immunoSEQ multiplex PCR; TCRdb keeps only in-frame clonotypes and omits some of them. The sample carries roughly 260,000 clones, approximately 85% recorded once. Those enrolled, adults aged roughly 18 to 100 years, came from about two dozen US areas. Cohort 3 donors were reported recovered after two negative PCRs, clearance, or symptom resolution. Germline CDR1 is LNHDA and CDR2 is SQIVND (reference sequence). Trimming removed 4 bases from V and 5 bases from J, with 6 bases in between. The CDR3 totals 11 residues.

This TCR derives from a woman in her forties or fifties who had recovered from COVID-19. The V call is TRBV19, the J call TRBJ2-7, with a tentative D call TRBD2 (6 bases). Sequencing was carried out using PBMCs or T cells enriched from blood (not recorded which). CDR3 region: CASSSGDEQYF. The CDR3 DNA follows: TGTGCCAGTAGTAGCGGGGACGAGCAGTACTTC. Variable domain in full (rest from reference TRBV19 and TRBJ2-7): DGGITQSPKYLFRKEGQNVTLSCEQNLNHDAMYWYRQDPGQGLRLIYYSQIVNDFQKGDIAEGYSVSREKKESFPLTVTSAQKNPTAFYLCASSSGDEQYFGPGTRLTVT.